A single sample gave rise to the 10 T cell receptor beta chains below, sequenced in a study of CD8 T cells in Susac syndrome. An amount of RNA that ranged from about 0.45 to 1 ug was reverse transcribed with random hexamers. TCRdb reprocessed the immunoSEQ multiplex PCR reads via MiXCR and lists one record per CDR3 protein. The data show 200,000 or so distinct CDR3 sequences, with nearly 97% seen just once and 0.098% held by the top ten. The sample taken for sequencing was CD4+ T cells from PBMCs. Source of these receptors: a human donor with Susac syndrome.

This sequence joins TRBV10-3 and TRBJ2-5; D remains unclear. Trimming pared 3 bases from V and 1 base from J, leaving 9 bases between. Per germline, CDR1 ENHRY and CDR2 SYGVKD. CDR3 length: 14 residues. CDR3 in DNA: TGTGCCATCAGTGACTATTTGGGCCAAGAGACCCAGTACTTC. As protein: CAISDYLGQETQYF.

The rearrangement uses TRBV5-6 and TRBJ2-6; D may be TRBD2 (5 bases). In germline, CDR1 is SGHDT, CDR2 YYEEEE. Trimming removed 1 base from V and 4 bases from J, with 15 bases in between. The CDR3 has 17 amino acids. In nucleotides, the CDR3 is TGTGCCAGCAGCTTGCGGACTTGGCTCACCGGGGCCAACGTCCTGACTTTC. Translated, it gives CASSLRTWLTGANVLTF.

This clonotype has a single count. The gene calls are TRBV2 and TRBJ1-2, with a tentative D call TRBD1 (6 bases). The CDR3 consists of 16 residues. The germline gives CDR1 SNHLY, CDR2 FYNNEI. V lost 1 base and J lost 1, with 13 bases in between. The CDR3 DNA reads as TGTGCCAGCAGTGAAGGGGTCCAGGGGAGTAACTATGGCTACACCTTC. Translation gives CASSEGVQGSNYGYTF. Together with reference TRBV2 and TRBJ1-2, the CDR3 gives the full variable domain: EPEVTQTPSHQVTQMGQEVILRCVPISNHLYFYWYRQILGQKVEFLVSFYNNEISEKSEIFDDQFSVERPDGSNFTLKIRSTKLEDSAMYFCASSEGVQGSNYGYTFGSGTRLTVV.

The chain has TRBV25-1 and TRBJ2-3; 9 nucleotides line up with TRBD1. The CDR3 spans 15 residues. Germline V CDR1 and CDR2: MGHDK, SYGVNS. V shed 1 base and J 4 bases; nucleotides not matched to a gene: 3. The chain's CDR3 is CASSELGQGADTQYF. As DNA, the CDR3 is TGTGCCAGCAGTGAATTGGGACAGGGTGCAGATACGCAGTATTTT.

The chain joins TRBV12-3 or TRBV12-4 to TRBJ2-7; D gene unclear. The CDR3 is 12 amino acids. Trimming pared 3 bases from V and 4 bases from J, leaving 7 bases between. CDR3 nucleotide sequence: TGTGCCAGCAGTTTCGACCGATACGAGCAGTACTTC. This gives the protein CASSFDRYEQYF.

CDR3 in DNA: TGCAGCGTGATTCCAGCCTCCTACGAGCAGTACTTC. The encoded protein is CSVIPASYEQYF. The chain is built from TRBV29-1 and TRBJ2-7; D gene ambiguous. The V end lost 6 bases, the J end lost 0 bases, and 9 bases lay between the germline ends. The CDR3 contains 12 residues. Germline values: CDR1 SQVTM, CDR2 ANQGSEA.

In this sample, this clonotype turned up once. The CDR3, as DNA: TGTGCCAGTAGTATCTCATCTAGCGGGGGGGGCAGTGAGCAGTTCTTC. This encodes CASSISSSGGGSEQFF. The rearrangement links TRBV19 to TRBJ2-1; 12 bases align to TRBD2. Losses at the gene ends were 3 bases for V and 9 bases for J; bases not matched to a gene: 9. Germline-derived CDR1 and CDR2 are LNHDA and SQIVND (reference sequence). This CDR3 has 16 residues.

The chain carries TRBV28 and TRBJ2-7, with 8 bases identical to TRBD1. This CDR3 is 14 amino acids long. Germline V gene sequence: CDR1 MDHEN, CDR2 SYDVKM. V lost 8 bases, J lost 3 bases, and 9 bases stayed unmatched. The CDR3 region has the DNA TGTGCCAGCGTCACCGACAGGGGTTTCTACGAGCAGTACTTC. Translation: CASVTDRGFYEQYF.

The CDR3 bases are TGCAGCGTTGATCCCTACGGGGGCGACACCGGGGAGCTGTTTTTT. This codes for CSVDPYGGDTGELFF. The rearrangement joins TRBV29-1 to TRBJ2-2; perhaps D is TRBD1 or TRBD2 (6 bases each). This CDR3 is 15 amino acids long. With 3 bases removed from V and 3 bases from J, the gap between germline ends came to 14 bases. Germline V CDR1 and CDR2: SQVTM, ANQGSEA.

The rearrangement links TRBV7-9 to TRBJ2-7; 9 bases match TRBD1. The J segment lost 4 bases and the V segment lost 4 bases, leaving 8 bases of the junction unmatched. Germline V lookup: CDR1 SEHNR, CDR2 FQNEAQ (reference sequence). The CDR3 loop spans 15 amino acids. CDR3 loop: CASSSPGQGAYEQYF. CDR3 in DNA: TGTGCCAGCAGCTCTCCGGGACAGGGCGCGTACGAGCAGTACTTC.